This T cell receptor (beta chain) came from a study of graft-versus-host responses after intestinal transplantation. Whole-study context: Each transplant was multivisceral, liver-intestinal, or isolated intestinal. Anti-thymocyte globulin was used for induction in all recipients, who then took tacrolimus and steroids for approximately 3 years. Whole-study results and caveats: Circulating GvH clones peaking coincided with falling HvG clones soon after transplant. Patients who carried graft-donor T cell macrochimerism also had high graft-versus-host to host-versus-graft clonal ratios in their allografts.

From germline, CDR1 is SNHLY and CDR2 FYNNEI. With 7 bases removed from V and 2 bases from J, the gap between germline ends came to 9 bases. This CDR3 comprises 12 residues. Some clones are missing from TCRdb's copy, which holds only in-frame ones; the method was immunoSEQ multiplex PCR. This table holds just under 90,000 clones, less than 90% found once. On this clone itself: Its target is not known. Other DNA sequences of this sample code for an identical CDR3.

The genes are TRBV2 and TRBJ2-7; TRBD2 is a possible D gene (5 bases). The TCR comes from a human donor who received an intestinal transplant. The starting material was unstimulated CD8+ T cells sorted from spleen or lymph node cells, obtained before intestinal transplant. CDR3 DNA sequence: TGTGCCAGCATCGGGGATCCCTACGAGCAGTACTTC. Its translation is CASIGDPYEQYF.